One and the same sample provided the 23 T cell receptor beta chains below, sequenced in a study of blood T cells in healthy people across ages. Primers used in a second PCR of roughly 7 to 12 cycles were a sample-barcoded 5' primer and a J-beta primer mix. TCRdb ran MiXCR on the 5' RACE reads and lists one entry per CDR3 protein. The sample holds 1,500,000 or so distinct CDR3 sequences; approximately 59% are singletons and the top ten take roughly 7%. What was sequenced was blood. These receptors came from a man between 18 and 35 years old in good health.

This chain joins TRBV20-1 and TRBJ2-7; 7 bases agree with TRBD1. CDR1 DFQATT and CDR2 SNEGSKA come from the germline V gene (reference sequence). This CDR3 has 14 amino acids. V lost 3 bases, J lost 3 bases, and 8 bases stayed unmatched. The chain's CDR3 is CSASPLQGFYEQYF. The CDR3 nucleotides read TGCAGTGCTAGCCCCTTACAGGGGTTCTACGAGCAGTACTTC.

This chain connects TRBV4-3 to TRBJ2-3; 8 positions match TRBD2. Losses at the gene ends were 4 bases for V and 3 bases for J; bases not matched to a gene: 6. CDR3 length: 15 amino acids. CDR1 and CDR2 from the germline V gene are LGHNA and YSLEER. The CDR3 DNA is TGCGCCAGCAGCCGAGTAGCGGGGCGGACAGATACGCAGTATTTT. This translates into CASSRVAGRTDTQYF.

The chain recombines TRBV6-6 with TRBJ2-7; a weak D match, TRBD1 (5 bases). Trimming removed 5 bases from V and 5 bases from J, with 22 bases in between. Per the germline V gene, CDR1 is MNHNY and CDR2 is SVGAGI (reference sequence). There are 16 residues in the CDR3. CDR3 sequence: CASSGRRTTVSHEQYF. The CDR3 coding sequence is TGTGCCAGCAGTGGACGACGGACGACAGTATCTCACGAGCAGTACTTC.

The chain employs TRBV6-1 and TRBJ2-7; TRBD1 aligns across 7 bases. The germline V gene has CDR1 MNHNS and CDR2 SASEGT. The CDR3 consists of 14 residues. V shed 3 bases and J 0 bases; nucleotides not matched to a gene: 2. The chain's CDR3 is CASSDRTGSYEQYF. As DNA, the CDR3 is TGTGCCAGCAGTGACCGGACAGGCTCCTACGAGCAGTACTTC.

The V and J genes are TRBV7-9 and TRBJ1-1; weak D call: TRBD1 (5 bases). Germline V gene data show CDR1 as SEHNR and CDR2 as FQNEAQ (reference sequence). V was cut by 3 bases and J by 3 bases, with 11 bases left in between. The CDR3 length is 14 residues. This CDR3 reads CASSFPRTYTEAFF. CDR3 nucleotide sequence: TGTGCCAGCAGCTTTCCCCGGACATACACTGAAGCTTTCTTT. Full variable domain (rest looked up from reference TRBV7-9 and TRBJ1-1): DTGVSQNPRHKITKRGQNVTFRCDPISEHNRLYWYRQTLGQGPEFLTYFQNEAQLEKSRLLSDRFSAERPKGSFSTLEIQRTEQGDSAMYLCASSFPRTYTEAFFGQGTRLTVV.

This clonotype was recorded a few times. This sequence joins TRBV6-6 and TRBJ2-7, with 8 bases lining up with TRBD2. CDR3 size: 15 residues. Losses at the gene ends were 4 bases for V and 0 bases for J; bases not matched to a gene: 5. The germline V gene encodes CDR1 MNHNY and CDR2 SVGAGI (reference sequence). The CDR3 bases are TGTGCCAGCAGTTGGTTAGCGGGGAGCTCCTACGAGCAGTACTTC. This translates into CASSWLAGSSYEQYF.

This clonotype was detected once. This chain joins TRBV30 and TRBJ2-1, with 14 bases that match TRBD2. The CDR3 contains 14 residues. V shed 4 bases and J 8 bases; nucleotides not matched to a gene: 4. CDR1 is GTSNPN and CDR2 is SVGIG in the germline V gene (reference sequence). CDR3 nucleotides: TGTGCCTGGACGACTAGCGGGAGGGTGGATGAGCAGTTCTTC. Translating gives CAWTTSGRVDEQFF.

V and J are TRBV4-2 and TRBJ2-1; 13 bases match TRBD2. CDR1 is LGHNA, CDR2 YNFKEQ, per germline. The CDR3 sequence is 17 residues long. The V segment lost 4 bases and the J segment 6 bases; nucleotides outside the gene matches: 9. In nucleotides, the CDR3 is TGTGCCAGCAGCCGCGGGACTAGCGGGATCGCACGCAATGAGCAGTTCTTC. Residues: CASSRGTSGIARNEQFF.

About this clonotype: A read error may produce the germline difference seen at one junction end. The V gene is TRBV7-7, the J gene TRBJ2-3; D is perhaps TRBD1 or TRBD2 (6 bases each). CDR1 and CDR2 from the germline V gene are SSHAT and FNYEAQ (reference sequence). CDR3 length: 14 residues. The CDR3, as DNA: TGTGCTAGCAGCTTAGGGGGGATGGCAGATACGCAGTATTTT. It yields the protein CASSLGGMADTQYF. Full variable domain (outside the CDR3, taken from reference TRBV7-7 and TRBJ2-3): GAGVSQSPRYKVTKRGQDVTLRCDPISSHATLYWYQQALGQGPEFLTYFNYEAQPDKSGLPSDRFSAERPEGSISTLTIQRTEQRDSAMYRCASSLGGMADTQYFGPGTRLTVL.

The genes are TRBV10-3 and TRBJ1-6; a weak D match, TRBD1 (6 bases). CDR3 length equals 14 residues. The V gene's germline CDR1 is ENHRY and CDR2 SYGVKD. Trimming cost V 5 bases and J 10 bases, with 15 bases left between them. CDR3 sequence reads: CAISNRDMNSPLHF. The CDR3 coding sequence is TGTGCCATCAGTAACCGGGACATGAACTCACCCCTCCACTTT.

This clonotype has only a few counts. This chain uses TRBV27 with TRBJ2-1; 9 bases agree with TRBD1. The end of the DNA is better explained by TRBJ2-7, so the J call may be wrong. CDR3 size: 13 residues. Germline-derived CDR1 and CDR2 are MNHEY and SMNVEV (reference sequence). The CDR3 DNA follows: TGTGCCAGCAGTTTCTACAGGGGGCGGGAGCAGTACTTC. Translation: CASSFYRGREQYF.

The chain combines TRBV20-1 with TRBJ2-1; no reliable D call. V was trimmed by 3 bases and J by 7 bases, leaving 10 bases between them. The CDR3 totals 12 residues. Germline V gene data show CDR1 as DFQATT and CDR2 as SNEGSKA (reference sequence). The CDR3 DNA is TGCAGTGCTAGTGATCTGGTTAATGAGCAGTTCTTC. Protein product: CSASDLVNEQFF.

The chain employs TRBV5-1 and TRBJ1-6, with D perhaps matching TRBD1 (6 bases). The CDR3 length is 17 residues. V was shortened by 4 bases and J by 2 bases, with 16 bases between the two germline ends. CDR1 is SGHRS, CDR2 YFSETQ, per germline. The chain's CDR3 is CASSLGTPNPYNSPLHF. In DNA form, the CDR3 reads TGCGCCAGCAGCCTGGGGACACCGAACCCCTATAATTCACCCCTCCACTTT.

This chain connects TRBV3-1 to TRBJ2-7; D may correspond to TRBD1 or TRBD2 (5 bases each). V was cut by 4 bases and J by 2 bases, with 15 bases left in between. The germline CDR1 and CDR2 sequences are LGHDT and YNNKEL (reference sequence). This CDR3 region has 15 residues. The CDR3 loop is CASSPLGDGAYEQYF. In nucleotides, the CDR3 is TGTGCCAGCAGCCCCTTGGGGGACGGAGCCTACGAGCAGTACTTC.

This clonotype was found a few times. The gene calls are TRBV10-2 and TRBJ2-5; no firm D call. Gene TRBJ2-7 matches the end of the DNA better, so the J call may be wrong. The V gene's germline CDR1 is WSHSY and CDR2 SAAADI. The CDR3 totals 14 residues. CDR3 nucleotides: TGCGCCAGCAGTGACAAGGGAAAGGGCTACGAGCAGTACTTC. Its translation: CASSDKGKGYEQYF.

J is TRBJ2-1 and V is TRBV20-1; a possible D gene is TRBD1 (6 bases). Germline V gives CDR1 DFQATT, CDR2 SNEGSKA (reference sequence). V was clipped by 3 bases and J by 7 bases, with 16 bases between them. The CDR3 runs 14 residues. The CDR3 DNA sequence: TGCAGTGCTAGCACAGGGTCCCCTGGGAATGAGCAGTTCTTC. Amino acids: CSASTGSPGNEQFF.

A few counts support this clonotype. The gene calls are TRBV5-1 and TRBJ1-2, with 8 bases fitting TRBD1. Per germline, CDR1 SGHRS and CDR2 YFSETQ. Trimming took 3 bases from V and 1 from J; bases not matched to a gene: 2. This CDR3 comprises 14 residues. CDR3 DNA: TGCGCCAGCAGCTCGGGACAGGTTAACTATGGCTACACCTTC. Protein: CASSSGQVNYGYTF.

The J gene is TRBJ2-5, the V gene TRBV9, with 8 bases fitting TRBD1. Germline assignment: CDR1 SGDLS and CDR2 YYNGEE. This CDR3 contains 15 residues. The V gene end was trimmed by 4 bases and the J gene end by 5 bases; junction bases not matched to a gene: 10. The CDR3 spells CASSHPDRGGETQYF. As DNA, the CDR3 is TGTGCCAGCAGCCATCCCGACAGGGGTGGTGAGACCCAGTACTTC.

The table lists this clonotype with a few counts. The chain employs TRBV29-1 and TRBJ1-1; D is undetermined. V shed 6 bases and J shed 1 base, with 9 bases lying between them. Per the germline V gene, CDR1 is SQVTM and CDR2 is ANQGSEA. The CDR3 length is 12 residues. The CDR3 here is CSVGRQNTEAFF. For the CDR3, the DNA is TGCAGCGTCGGCCGACAGAACACTGAAGCTTTCTTT.

CDR3 bases: TGCAGCGCCGGGACTCCTTCCTACAATGAGCAGTTCTTC. It translates to CSAGTPSYNEQFF. This rearrangement joins TRBV29-1 to TRBJ2-1, with D possibly TRBD2 on 6 matching bases. The V end was cut by 7 bases, the J end by 1 base, with 11 bases between. CDR1 is SQVTM, CDR2 ANQGSEA, per germline. The CDR3 is made up of 13 amino acids.

The J gene is TRBJ2-7, the V gene TRBV5-1; possibly TRBD2 for D (6 bases). V lost 4 bases to trimming and J lost 3 bases, with 14 bases between them. This CDR3 is built from 14 residues. The germline V gene has CDR1 SGHRS and CDR2 YFSETQ. CDR3 region: CASSLGGAFYEQYF. The CDR3 nucleotides read TGCGCCAGCAGCCTAGGCGGGGCTTTCTACGAGCAGTACTTC. The whole variable domain, remainder taken from reference TRBV5-1 and TRBJ2-7, is KAGVTQTPRYLIKTRGQQVTLSCSPISGHRSVSWYQQTPGQGLQFLFEYFSETQRNKGNFPGRFSGRQFSNSRSEMNVSTLELGDSALYLCASSLGGAFYEQYFGPGTRLTVT.

The rearrangement links TRBV20-1 to TRBJ2-4; D uncertain. Near its end, the DNA agrees better with TRBJ2-7, so the J call may be wrong. The CDR3 totals 13 residues. Germline assignment: CDR1 DFQATT and CDR2 SNEGSKA (reference sequence). DNA of the CDR3: TGCAGTGCTAGAAAGTTTAGCTCCTACGAGCAGTACTTC. It codes for CSARKFSSYEQYF.

The rearrangement links TRBV9 to TRBJ1-2; D remains unclear. Germline V gene data show CDR1 as SGDLS and CDR2 as YYNGEE. The V and J ends lost 0 bases and 1 base respectively, with 7 bases between them. The CDR3 extends over 14 amino acids. CDR3 sequence reads: CASSVVTINYGYTF. The DNA for the CDR3 is TGTGCCAGCAGCGTAGTTACTATTAACTATGGCTACACCTTC.